The 19 T cell receptor beta chains reported below all come from one sample, sequenced in a study of cytomegalovirus exposure and HLA in healthy donors. Use of 60 Vbeta and 13 Jbeta primers characterized the PCR. TCRdb's copy holds only in-frame clones and misses some; the assay was immunoSEQ multiplex PCR. The sample shows under 200,000 clones, roughly 79% of them seen only once. The sample taken for sequencing was PBMCs. The receptors derive from a man in his thirties or forties in good health and CMV-seronegative.

This clone was counted once. DNA for the CDR3: TGCGCCAGCAGCCACAGGGGATTATTCACAGATACGCAGTATTTT. This sequence encodes CASSHRGLFTDTQYF. The chain employs TRBV4-1 and TRBJ2-3; possible D gene TRBD1, 6 bases. CDR1 is MGHRA, CDR2 YSYEKL, per germline. CDR3 length: 15 amino acids. Trimming left V 3 bases short and J 2 bases short, with 12 bases between.

V is TRBV19 and J is TRBJ2-7, with TRBD1 identical over 10 bases. From germline, CDR1 is LNHDA and CDR2 SQIVND (reference sequence). The V segment lost 4 bases and the J segment 0 bases; nucleotides outside the gene matches: 3. This CDR3 region has 15 residues. The DNA for the CDR3 is TGTGCCAGTAGTACCGGGACAGGGGTCTCCTACGAGCAGTACTTC. Its translation is CASSTGTGVSYEQYF.

This clone was recorded a few times. The chain is built from TRBV7-9 and TRBJ1-1; perhaps TRBD1 as D (6 bases). CDR3 length: 13 residues. The germline CDR1 and CDR2 sequences are SEHNR and FQNEAQ (reference sequence). V lost 3 bases, J lost 3 bases, and 8 bases lay in between. CDR3 nucleotides: TGTGCCAGCAGCTTGCAGGGGTACACTGAAGCTTTCTTT. This translates into CASSLQGYTEAFF.

This clone was recorded once. The rearrangement joins TRBV6-5 to TRBJ2-1; TRBD1 matches 9 bases. Trimming removed 2 bases from V and 3 bases from J; junction bases left unmatched: 2. This CDR3 contains 15 residues. Germline V CDR1 and CDR2: MNHEY, SVGAGI. CDR3 nucleotide sequence: TGTGCCAGCAGTTACGGGACAGGGAACTACAATGAGCAGTTCTTC. Translating gives CASSYGTGNYNEQFF.

The CDR3 reads CASSSPVNNYEQYF. The CDR3 DNA sequence: TGTGCCAGCAGTTCACCAGTCAACAACTACGAGCAGTACTTC. V usage is TRBV6-5 and J usage is TRBJ2-5; unclear D gene. TRBJ2-7 matches the DNA end more closely, so the J call is doubtful. This CDR3 is built from 14 residues. The germline gives CDR1 MNHEY, CDR2 SVGAGI.

The V and J genes are TRBV28 and TRBJ2-1; 10 bases match TRBD2. Germline values: CDR1 MDHEN, CDR2 SYDVKM. The V segment lost 5 bases and the J segment 2 bases; nucleotides outside the gene matches: 6. CDR3 size: 16 residues. The CDR3 sequence: CASSHQSGGAYNEQFF. For the CDR3, the DNA is TGTGCCAGCAGTCATCAGAGCGGGGGGGCCTACAATGAGCAGTTCTTC.

CDR3: CASSASGIYNEQFF. Here the CDR3 DNA reads TGTGCCAGCAGCGCGTCGGGAATTTACAATGAGCAGTTCTTC. The chain employs TRBV7-2 and TRBJ2-1; D is perhaps TRBD2 (5 bases). In germline, CDR1 is SGHTA, CDR2 FQGNSA. The CDR3 has 14 residues. V was cut by 5 bases and J by 4 bases, with 12 bases left in between.

The chain recombines TRBV6-1 with TRBJ2-7; the match to TRBD2 covers 9 bases. The CDR3 totals 14 residues. Germline V gene data show CDR1 as MNHNS and CDR2 as SASEGT. After removal of 7 bases from V and 4 bases from J, the junction contained 8 bases not matched to a gene. CDR3 amino acids: CASIPPSGTYEQYF. In DNA, the CDR3 is TGTGCCAGCATTCCCCCTAGCGGGACTTACGAGCAGTACTTC.

V usage is TRBV27 and J usage is TRBJ1-1; 8 nucleotides match TRBD1. Germline-derived CDR1 and CDR2 are MNHEY and SMNVEV (reference sequence). After removal of 3 bases from V and 11 bases from J, the junction contained 17 bases not matched to a gene. This CDR3 region has 16 residues. CDR3 in DNA: TGTGCCAGCAGTTTTGAGGCAGGGGGCCGTGGGACGAAGGCTTTCTTT. Amino acid sequence: CASSFEAGGRGTKAFF.

This clone showed up just once. This chain links TRBV30 with TRBJ2-5; D ambiguous. V was cut by 2 bases and J by 5 bases, with 12 bases left in between. Looked up from germline, CDR1 is GTSNPN and CDR2 is SVGIG (reference sequence). The CDR3 runs 13 residues. In DNA form, the CDR3 reads TGTGCCTGGAGTATGGTAGCAAGGGAGACCCAGTACTTC. Translating it yields CAWSMVARETQYF.

This rearrangement joins TRBV13 to TRBJ2-5, with 14 positions matching TRBD2. This CDR3 has 17 amino acids. The trim removed 2 bases at V and 2 bases at J, leaving 4 bases unmatched. Germline lookup yields CDR1 PRHDT and CDR2 FYEKMQ (reference sequence). CDR3 loop: CASSLIGLAGGQETQYF. For the CDR3, the DNA is TGTGCCAGCAGCTTAATAGGACTAGCGGGGGGACAAGAGACCCAGTACTTC.

This sequence joins TRBV10-3 and TRBJ1-4; 7 nucleotides line up with TRBD1. This CDR3 is 14 amino acids long. In germline, CDR1 is ENHRY, CDR2 SYGVKD. V shed 5 bases, J shed 4 bases, and the junction held 4 bases outside the gene matches. In nucleotides, the CDR3 is TGTGCCATCAGTACCGGGACAGTTAATGAAAAACTGTTTTTT. Its protein is CAISTGTVNEKLFF.

This rearrangement joins TRBV15 to TRBJ1-1; TRBD1 aligns across 8 bases. The J segment lost 4 bases and the V segment lost 5 bases, leaving 9 bases of the junction unmatched. Looked up from germline, CDR1 is LNHNV and CDR2 is YYDKDF (reference sequence). The CDR3 loop spans 15 amino acids. The CDR3: CATSPRTGFGTEAFF. The CDR3 coding sequence is TGTGCCACCAGCCCCCGGACAGGGTTTGGCACTGAAGCTTTCTTT.

The chain joins TRBV7-9 to TRBJ2-1, with 15 bases lining up with TRBD2. This CDR3 spans 16 amino acids. Looked up from germline, CDR1 is SEHNR and CDR2 is FQNEAQ (reference sequence). Trimming removed 6 bases from V and 8 bases from J; junction bases left unmatched: 8. The CDR3 bases are TGTGCCAGCAGTCGCGGGACTAGCGGGAGGCGTTATGAGCAGTTCTTC. Its translation is CASSRGTSGRRYEQFF.

The V call is TRBV4-3, the J call TRBJ2-5; possible D gene TRBD1, 6 bases. The CDR3 is 15 residues long. CDR1 LGHNA and CDR2 YSLEER come from the germline V gene. Between the trimmed V and J ends, which lost 1 base and 3 bases, there was a span of 12 bases. CDR3 region: CASSQGTVLKETQYF. Written as DNA, the CDR3 is TGCGCCAGCAGCCAAGGGACAGTGTTAAAAGAGACCCAGTACTTC.

J is TRBJ2-7 and V is TRBV7-9, with D possibly TRBD1 on 6 matching bases. Germline lookup yields CDR1 SEHNR and CDR2 FQNEAQ (reference sequence). Between the trimmed V and J ends, which lost 5 bases and 6 bases, there was a span of 23 bases. CDR3 length: 16 residues. The CDR3 coding sequence is TGTGCCAGCAGCCCGCACCCTAAGGGCAGGGGATCCGAGCAGTACTTC. The encoded protein is CASSPHPKGRGSEQYF.

The chain combines TRBV6-6 with TRBJ2-7; D possibly corresponds to TRBD2 (6 bases). CDR3 size: 15 residues. CDR1 and CDR2 (germline): MNHNY, SVGAGI (reference sequence). V gave up 8 bases and J gave up 0 bases, with 17 bases separating them. The CDR3 spells CASRTESGYSYEQYF. In nucleotides, the CDR3 is TGTGCCAGCCGGACCGAAAGCGGGTACTCCTACGAGCAGTACTTC.

V and J are TRBV27 and TRBJ1-5; D might be TRBD1 (6 bases). The V and J ends lost 5 bases and 1 base respectively, with 12 bases between them. This CDR3 comprises 15 residues. Germline CDR1 reads MNHEY; CDR2 reads SMNVEV (reference sequence). As DNA, the CDR3 is TGTGCCAGCAGTCCCGGGGGGGGCAGCAATCAGCCCCAGCATTTT. Encoded protein: CASSPGGGSNQPQHF.

V gene TRBV28 combines with J gene TRBJ1-3, with D unclear. In germline, CDR1 is MDHEN, CDR2 SYDVKM. The CDR3 spans 15 residues. The V gene lost 5 bases and the J gene lost 0 bases, with 11 bases spanning the gap. CDR3 sequence reads: CASSPPGSSGNTIYF. Here the CDR3 DNA reads TGTGCCAGCAGTCCCCCAGGATCCTCTGGAAACACCATATATTTT.